The clone carrying this TCR beta chain was picked up a small number of times. Authors' analysis steps: Counts of nucleated cells, estimated from reference gene primer amplification, were obtained. The table came from immunoSEQ multiplex PCR; TCRdb's copy has only in-frame clones and leaves some out. The DNA was the basis for D and trimming; V, J and clone size are from that table. Among about 140,000 clones listed, over 75% were seen once. All enrollees were roughly 18 to 89 years old and from 24 US areas. CDR1 is SGHNT, CDR2 YYREEE, per germline (reference sequence). The CDR3 covers 14 residues. The V end lost 6 bases, the J end lost 6 bases, and 16 bases lay between the germline ends. These data originate in a study of blood T cell repertoires in COVID-19. Study at large: Sources were T cells, B-cell-depleted T cells, or PBMCs; the material itself was cDNA or gDNA.

This chain links TRBV5-4 with TRBJ2-1; possibly TRBD1 for D (6 bases). Sequenced: PBMCs or T cells enriched from blood (not recorded which). This TCR derives from a woman between 45 and 60 years old who had recovered from COVID-19. This CDR3 is CASTLMAGANEQFF. CDR3 nucleotides: TGTGCCAGCACGTTAATGGCAGGGGCCAATGAGCAGTTCTTC.